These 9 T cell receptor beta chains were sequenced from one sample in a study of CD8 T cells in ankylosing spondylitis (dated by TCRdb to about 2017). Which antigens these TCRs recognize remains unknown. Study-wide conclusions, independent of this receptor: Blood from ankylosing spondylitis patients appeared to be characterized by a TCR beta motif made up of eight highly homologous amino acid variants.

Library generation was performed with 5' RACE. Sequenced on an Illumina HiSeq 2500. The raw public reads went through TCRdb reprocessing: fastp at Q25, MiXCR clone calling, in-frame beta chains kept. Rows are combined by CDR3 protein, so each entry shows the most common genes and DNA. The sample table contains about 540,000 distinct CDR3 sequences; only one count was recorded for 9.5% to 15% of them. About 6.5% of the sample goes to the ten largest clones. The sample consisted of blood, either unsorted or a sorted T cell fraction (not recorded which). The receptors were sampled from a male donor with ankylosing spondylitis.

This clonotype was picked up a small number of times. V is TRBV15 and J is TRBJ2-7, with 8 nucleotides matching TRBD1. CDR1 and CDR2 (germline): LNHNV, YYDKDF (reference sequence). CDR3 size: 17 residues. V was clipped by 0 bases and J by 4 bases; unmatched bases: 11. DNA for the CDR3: TGTGCCACCAGCAGAGATGGGGGAGGACAGGGTCTTTACGAGCAGTACTTC. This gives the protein CATSRDGGGQGLYEQYF.

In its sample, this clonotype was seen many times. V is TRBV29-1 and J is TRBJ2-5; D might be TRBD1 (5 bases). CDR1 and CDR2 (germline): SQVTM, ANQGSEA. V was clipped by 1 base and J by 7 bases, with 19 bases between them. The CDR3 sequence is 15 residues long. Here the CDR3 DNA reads TGCAGCGTTGAAGGGTCTGGGGCAGGATCGTCGACCCAGTACTTC. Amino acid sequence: CSVEGSGAGSSTQYF. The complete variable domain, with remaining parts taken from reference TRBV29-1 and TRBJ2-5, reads SAVISQKPSRDICQRGTSLTIQCQVDSQVTMMFWYRQQPGQSLTLIATANQGSEATYESGFVIDKFPISRPNLTFSTLTVSNMSPEDSSIYLCSVEGSGAGSSTQYFGPGTRLLVL.

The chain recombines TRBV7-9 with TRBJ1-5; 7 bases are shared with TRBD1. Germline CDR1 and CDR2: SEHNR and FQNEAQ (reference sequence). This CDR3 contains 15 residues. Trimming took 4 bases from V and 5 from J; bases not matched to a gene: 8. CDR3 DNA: TGTGCCAGCAGCTATGCCGGGACAGACGATCAGCCCCAGCATTTT. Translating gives CASSYAGTDDQPQHF.

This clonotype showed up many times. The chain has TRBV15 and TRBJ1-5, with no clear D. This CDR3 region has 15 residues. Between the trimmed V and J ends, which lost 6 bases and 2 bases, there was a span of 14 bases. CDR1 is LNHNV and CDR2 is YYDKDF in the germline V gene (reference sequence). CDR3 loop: CATSLTALGNQPQHF. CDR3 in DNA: TGTGCCACCAGTTTGACGGCATTGGGCAATCAGCCCCAGCATTTT. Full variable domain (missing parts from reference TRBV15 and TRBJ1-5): DAMVIQNPRYQVTQFGKPVTLSCSQTLNHNVMYWYQQKSSQAPKLLFHYYDKDFNNEADTPDNFQSRRPNTSFCFLDIRSPGLGDTAMYLCATSLTALGNQPQHFGDGTRLSIL.

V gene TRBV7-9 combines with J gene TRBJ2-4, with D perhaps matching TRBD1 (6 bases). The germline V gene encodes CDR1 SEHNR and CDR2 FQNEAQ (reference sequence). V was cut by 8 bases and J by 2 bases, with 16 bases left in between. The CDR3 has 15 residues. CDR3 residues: CASGGQILSKNIQYF. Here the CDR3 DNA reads TGTGCCAGCGGTGGACAGATCCTATCCAAAAACATTCAGTACTTC.

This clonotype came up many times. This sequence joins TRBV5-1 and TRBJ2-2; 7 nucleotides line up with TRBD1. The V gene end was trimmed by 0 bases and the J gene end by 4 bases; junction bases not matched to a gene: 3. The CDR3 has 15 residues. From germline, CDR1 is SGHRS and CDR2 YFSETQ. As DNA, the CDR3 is TGCGCCAGCAGCTTGGGACAGGGAATCACCGGGGAGCTGTTTTTT. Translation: CASSLGQGITGELFF.

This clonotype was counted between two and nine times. The chain's CDR3 is CASSPRLAGEIVELFF. The CDR3 coding sequence is TGCGCCAGCAGCCCCCGACTAGCGGGAGAGATCGTGGAGCTGTTTTTT. The chain links TRBV5-1 to TRBJ2-2, with 12 positions matching TRBD2. The CDR3 extends over 16 amino acids. CDR1 is SGHRS and CDR2 is YFSETQ in the germline V gene. Germline trimming cut 4 bases from V and 10 bases from J; bases unmatched to any gene: 11.

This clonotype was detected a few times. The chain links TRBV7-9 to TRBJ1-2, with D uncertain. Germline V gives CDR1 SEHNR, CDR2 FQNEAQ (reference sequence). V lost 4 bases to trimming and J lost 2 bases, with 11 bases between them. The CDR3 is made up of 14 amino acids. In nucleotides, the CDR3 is TGTGCCAGCAGCTCCGGGCCAGAAAACTATGGCTACACCTTC. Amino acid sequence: CASSSGPENYGYTF.

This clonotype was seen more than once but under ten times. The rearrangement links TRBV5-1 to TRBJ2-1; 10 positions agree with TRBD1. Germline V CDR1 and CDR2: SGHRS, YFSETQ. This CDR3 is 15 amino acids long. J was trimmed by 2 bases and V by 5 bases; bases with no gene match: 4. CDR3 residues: CASRDGQGAYNEQFF. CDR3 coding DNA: TGCGCCAGCAGAGATGGACAGGGGGCCTACAATGAGCAGTTCTTC.